This TCR beta chain was captured by sequencing in a study of shared clonotypes between healthy human individuals. Study-level information: In total, the donors were two women and a few men aged 18 to 49. CD4 naive cells filled three plates per donor, CD4 memory three, CD8 naive two and CD8 memory one. The study's findings and limits: A handful of donors had 5% to 6% of their naive CD4 clonotypes in common.

Germline CDR1 and CDR2: SQVTM and ANQGSEA. V dropped 6 bases and J dropped 6; count of bases not matched to a gene: 1. The CDR3 runs to 12 residues. Terminally differentiated effector memory CD45RA+ cells were excluded from the naive CD8 cells, which were CD45RO-negative and positively selected for CCR7. Assay: immunoSEQ multiplex PCR; the TCRdb copy retains only in-frame clones and omits some. The sample lists around 640,000 clones; 95% to 96% were seen once. Note on this clone: Antigen specificity is unknown.

The sequence came from a woman in her 30s in good health. Sequenced material: naive CD8+ T cells sorted from blood. V usage is TRBV29-1 and J usage is TRBJ1-4; 10 nucleotides match TRBD1. CDR3 bases: TGCAGCGTAGGGACAGGGGATGAAAAACTGTTTTTT. Protein product: CSVGTGDEKLFF.